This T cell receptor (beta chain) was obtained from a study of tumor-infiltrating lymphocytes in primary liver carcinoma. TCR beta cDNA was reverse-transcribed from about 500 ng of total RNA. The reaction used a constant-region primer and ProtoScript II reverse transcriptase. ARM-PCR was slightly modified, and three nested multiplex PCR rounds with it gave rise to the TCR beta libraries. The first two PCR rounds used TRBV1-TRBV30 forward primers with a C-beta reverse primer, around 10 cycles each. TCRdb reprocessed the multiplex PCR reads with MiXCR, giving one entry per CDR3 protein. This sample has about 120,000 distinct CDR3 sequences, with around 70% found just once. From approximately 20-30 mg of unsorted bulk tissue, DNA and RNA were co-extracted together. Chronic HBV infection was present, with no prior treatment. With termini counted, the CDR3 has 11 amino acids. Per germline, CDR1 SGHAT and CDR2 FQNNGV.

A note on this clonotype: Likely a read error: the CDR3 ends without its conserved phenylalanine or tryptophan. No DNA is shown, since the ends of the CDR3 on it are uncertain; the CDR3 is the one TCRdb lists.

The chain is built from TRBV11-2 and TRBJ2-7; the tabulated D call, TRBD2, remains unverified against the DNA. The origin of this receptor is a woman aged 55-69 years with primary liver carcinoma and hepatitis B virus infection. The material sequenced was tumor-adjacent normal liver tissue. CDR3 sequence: CASYSASYLEY.